The 27 T cell receptor beta chains below all came from one sample that was sequenced in a study of tumor-infiltrating lymphocytes in primary liver carcinoma. Total RNA amounting to around 530 ng was the source from which TCR beta cDNA was made with a constant-region primer. Three nested multiplex PCR rounds, a slightly modified ARM-PCR, produced the libraries for TCR beta. TRBV1-TRBV30 forward primers paired with a C-beta reverse primer were used in the first two PCR rounds, which ran approximately 11 cycles each. TCRdb recomputed calls from the multiplex PCR reads with MiXCR, one row per CDR3 protein. This sample has 150,000 to 200,000 distinct CDR3 sequences; about 60% occur once, and the top ten carry approximately 65%. Germline DNA was also extracted, with blood RNA taken from unsorted whole blood. The sequenced sample was peripheral blood. The receptors derive from a man aged 40-49 years with primary liver carcinoma and hepatitis B virus infection.

This clonotype was recorded only once. The germline gene is not matched at one end of the junction; a read error may be the cause. CDR3 sequence reads: CASSPQGFNSPPHF. CDR3 in DNA: TGTGCCAGCAGCCCTCAGGGGTTTAATTCACCCCCCCATTTT. The rearrangement links TRBV11-2 to TRBJ1-6; a weak D match, TRBD1 (6 bases). The CDR3 length is 14 residues. Germline CDR1 is SGHAT and CDR2 is FQNNGV.

This clonotype was observed a single time. The junction and the germline gene differ at one end; a read error may be behind it. The rearrangement links TRBV10-3 to TRBJ1-1; D unclear. The length of the CDR3 is 14 residues. Germline lookup yields CDR1 ENHRY and CDR2 SYGVKD. CDR3 coding DNA: TGTGTCATCAGTGATATGACGGCAAACACTGAAGCTTTCTTT. This sequence encodes CVISDMTANTEAFF.

The sample holds many counts of this clonotype. The V gene is TRBV11-2, the J gene TRBJ2-2; 13 bases map to TRBD2. This CDR3 spans 18 amino acids. Trimming at V came to 3 bases and at J to 5 bases, leaving 9 bases not matched to a gene. From germline, CDR1 is SGHAT and CDR2 FQNNGV. CDR3 in DNA: TGTGCCAGCAGCTTCCCGGGACTAGCGGGAAGGGAGACCGGGGAGCTGTTTTTT. It specifies CASSFPGLAGRETGELFF.

Of note for this clonotype: It may be a read error: a sequence one base away is much more abundant. V usage is TRBV11-2 and J usage is TRBJ2-2; 10 bases are shared with TRBD2. Germline CDR1 SGHAT, CDR2 FQNNGV. The length of the CDR3 is 16 residues. V gave up 6 bases and J gave up 9 bases; unmatched junction bases: 13. CDR3 protein: CASRRSGRKQARELFF. Here the CDR3 DNA reads TGTGCCAGCAGACGTAGCGGGAGGAAGCAAGCCAGGGAGCTGTTTTTT.

This clonotype came up a few times. This chain joins TRBV4-1 and TRBJ1-3; tentatively, D is TRBD1 (6 bases). The CDR3 extends over 20 amino acids. From germline, CDR1 is MGHRA and CDR2 YSYEKL. V shed 2 bases and J shed 0 bases, with 23 bases lying between them. The CDR3 sequence is CASSQLSAGVVQHSGNTIYF. In DNA form, the CDR3 reads TGCGCCAGCAGCCAACTCTCCGCAGGGGTGGTGCAGCACTCTGGAAACACCATATATTTT.

This chain links TRBV6-1 with TRBJ1-2, with a tentative D call TRBD1 (5 bases). The V end lost 3 bases, the J end lost 8 bases, and 7 bases lay between the germline ends. In germline, CDR1 is MNHNS, CDR2 SASEGT. CDR3 length: 11 amino acids. This chain's CDR3 is CASSEGVGYTF. The CDR3 nucleotides read TGTGCCAGCAGTGAGGGGGTCGGCTACACCTTC.

The rearrangement uses TRBV6-1 and TRBJ2-1; 11 positions agree with TRBD2. Losses at the gene ends were 1 base for V and 1 base for J; bases not matched to a gene: 3. This CDR3 contains 17 residues. Germline V gives CDR1 MNHNS, CDR2 SASEGT. The CDR3 nucleotides are TGTGCCAGCAGTGAAGAAGCTAGCGGGAGGTCCTACAATGAGCAGTTCTTC. Translation gives CASSEEASGRSYNEQFF.

The chain is built from TRBV6-6 and TRBJ2-5; 13 bases agree with TRBD2. The V and J ends lost 2 bases and 4 bases, in that order; junction bases with no gene match: 4. The germline gives CDR1 MNHNY, CDR2 SVGAGI (reference sequence). The CDR3 runs 16 residues. CDR3 sequence: CASSYTSGRAGETQYF. In DNA, the CDR3 is TGTGCCAGCAGTTACACTAGCGGGAGGGCCGGAGAGACCCAGTACTTC.

The chain joins TRBV6-1 to TRBJ2-1; unclear D gene. Between the trimmed V and J ends, which lost 8 bases and 5 bases, there was a span of 10 bases. The CDR3 extends over 12 amino acids. Germline CDR1 MNHNS, CDR2 SASEGT. The CDR3 loop reads CASAPSHNEQFF. CDR3 sequence (DNA): TGTGCCAGCGCCCCTTCCCACAATGAGCAGTTCTTC.

With respect to this clonotype: A read error may be the cause here, since a much bigger clone is one base away. This chain joins TRBV11-2 and TRBJ2-7, with 9 bases fitting TRBD1. Per the germline V gene, CDR1 is SGHAT and CDR2 is FQNNGV. The CDR3 runs 15 residues. J was trimmed by 3 bases and V by 5 bases; bases with no gene match: 8. The CDR3 here is CASSIGTGINYEQYF. CDR3 in DNA: TGTGCCAGCAGCATCGGGACAGGGATCAACTACGAGCAGTACTTC. Combining the CDR3 with reference TRBV11-2 and TRBJ2-7 gives the whole variable domain EAGVAQSPRYKIIEKRQSVAFWCNPISGHATLYWYQQILGQGPKLLIQFQNNGVVDDSQLPKDRFSAERLKGVDSTLKIQPAKLEDSAVYLCASSIGTGINYEQYFGPGTRLTVT.

As concerns this clonotype: This clone may be a read error of a much larger clone one base away. The chain employs TRBV10-3 and TRBJ2-2, with 7 bases identical to TRBD1. Germline V CDR1 and CDR2: ENHRY, SYGVKD. This CDR3 region has 14 residues. The CDR3 DNA is TGTGCCATCACCGGGGACAGACTCACCGGGGACCTGTTTTTT. Its translation is CAITGDRLTGDLFF.

Details on this clonotype: One end of the junction fails to match germline, which may point to a read error. The chain couples TRBV29-1 to TRBJ2-7; 11 bases map to TRBD2. Germline V gene sequence: CDR1 SQVTM, CDR2 ANQGSEA. The CDR3 length is 18 residues. The CDR3 bases are TGCAGCATTGAAGGTGGTCCTAGCGGGAGGTCCCTTTCCTACGAGCAGTACTTC. This codes for CSIEGGPSGRSLSYEQYF.

This clonotype was counted once. The chain recombines TRBV6-5 with TRBJ2-4; D gene uncertain. The CDR3 is 17 amino acids. From germline, CDR1 is MNHEY and CDR2 SVGAGI. V lost 2 bases to trimming and J lost 0 bases, with 14 bases between them. In nucleotides, the CDR3 is TGTGCCAGCAGTTACGATCATCGAGACGTAGCCAAAAACATTCAGTACTTC. It specifies CASSYDHRDVAKNIQYF.

The chain carries TRBV10-2 and TRBJ2-3; D is unclear. CDR1 is WSHSY and CDR2 is SAAADI in the germline V gene. The V and J ends lost 6 bases and 4 bases respectively, with 17 bases between them. The CDR3 extends over 15 amino acids. The CDR3 is CASRVGNNFPDTQYF. CDR3 bases: TGCGCCAGCAGAGTCGGAAATAATTTCCCAGATACGCAGTATTTT.

The count of this clonotype is one. Compared with germline, one end of the junction differs, possibly owing to a read error. The genes are TRBV6-1 and TRBJ2-7; a possible D gene is TRBD2 (6 bases). The CDR3 length is 12 residues. Germline assignment: CDR1 MNHNS and CDR2 SASEGT. CDR3 residues: CAAGGFIDERYF. The CDR3, as DNA: TGTGCAGCCGGAGGGTTTATCGACGAGCGGTACTTC.

This clonotype occurred a few times. The chain recombines TRBV10-3 with TRBJ2-2; D might be TRBD1 (8 bases). Germline V gene data show CDR1 as ENHRY and CDR2 as SYGVKD. The V end lost 3 bases, the J end lost 1 base, and 12 bases lay between the germline ends. The CDR3 runs to 16 residues. The chain's CDR3 is CAISDGGTGNTGELFF. CDR3 sequence (DNA): TGTGCCATCAGTGACGGGGGGACAGGGAACACCGGGGAGCTGTTTTTT.

In this sample, this clonotype turned up many times. This chain connects TRBV7-9 to TRBJ2-3, with D possibly matching TRBD2 (5 bases). The germline V gene encodes CDR1 SEHNR and CDR2 FQNEAQ (reference sequence). CDR3 size: 14 residues. Trimming took off 5 bases at V and 4 bases at J, with 13 bases between the two ends. The CDR3 DNA sequence: TGTGCCAGCAGCCTGGACTCTACTTCAGATACGCAGTATTTT. This translates into CASSLDSTSDTQYF.

Turning to this clonotype: At one end, the junction sequence differs from germline, possibly due to a read error. The chain joins TRBV11-2 to TRBJ2-1, with D tentatively TRBD2 (5 bases). The V gene's germline CDR1 is SGHAT and CDR2 FQNNGV. CDR3 length: 15 residues. Here the CDR3 DNA reads TGTGCCAGCACCTTAAGTGCGGGCTCCTACAATGAGCAGTTCTTC. It yields the protein CASTLSAGSYNEQFF.

Of note for this clonotype: Since a much larger clone is just one base distant, this may be a read error. The gene calls are TRBV11-2 and TRBJ2-5; D gene unclear. Per the germline V gene, CDR1 is SGHAT and CDR2 is FQNNGV. The CDR3 contains 13 residues. With 4 bases removed from V and 5 bases from J, the gap between germline ends came to 11 bases. CDR3 bases: TGTGCCAGCAGCTCACAAGGAGCGGAGACCCAGTACTTC. Its translation is CASSSQGAETQYF.

The V gene is TRBV5-1, the J gene TRBJ1-6; possible D gene TRBD1, 6 bases. Trimming took off 0 bases at V and 7 bases at J, with 11 bases between the two ends. Germline V lookup: CDR1 SGHRS, CDR2 YFSETQ. CDR3 length: 15 residues. CDR3 residues: CASSLVTGTNSPLHF. DNA of the CDR3: TGCGCCAGCAGCTTGGTGACGGGGACAAATTCACCCCTCCACTTT. The full variable domain, in which reference TRBV5-1 and TRBJ1-6 provide the parts outside the CDR3, is KAGVTQTPRYLIKTRGQQVTLSCSPISGHRSVSWYQQTPGQGLQFLFEYFSETQRNKGNFPGRFSGRQFSNSRSEMNVSTLELGDSALYLCASSLVTGTNSPLHFGNGTRLTVT.

On this clonotype: An end of the junction does not agree with germline; a read error may underlie this. The V and J genes are TRBV29-1 and TRBJ1-4; D gene ambiguous. Germline-derived CDR1 and CDR2 are SQVTM and ANQGSEA. The CDR3 length is 11 residues. The CDR3 DNA sequence: TGCCGCGTTGAAGATCAGGAAAAACTGTTTTTT. Residues: CRVEDQEKLFF.

V gene TRBV6-1 combines with J gene TRBJ1-5; D possibly corresponds to TRBD1 (6 bases). Germline CDR1 is MNHNS and CDR2 is SASEGT. The CDR3 runs 14 residues. V lost 1 base and J lost 6, with 10 bases in between. The chain's CDR3 is CASSEGDTIQPQHF. For the CDR3, the DNA is TGTGCCAGCAGTGAAGGGGACACCATTCAGCCCCAGCATTTT.

The chain employs TRBV5-1 and TRBJ2-1, with D uncertain. Germline lookup yields CDR1 SGHRS and CDR2 YFSETQ. V was shortened by 0 bases and J by 7 bases, with 8 bases between the two germline ends. This CDR3 has 13 amino acids. DNA of the CDR3: TGCGCCAGCAGCTTGGATACCGGTAATGAGCAGTTCTTC. It specifies CASSLDTGNEQFF.

A remark on this clonotype: A read error may produce the germline difference seen at one junction end. The V call is TRBV6-1, the J call TRBJ2-7, with unresolved D. This CDR3 is 11 amino acids long. Germline V gene sequence: CDR1 MNHNS, CDR2 SASEGT. The CDR3 DNA reads TGTGCCAGCAGGGAAGCTGACGAGCAGTACTTC. Translated, it gives CASREADEQYF.

This sequence joins TRBV10-3 and TRBJ2-6; TRBD2 matches at 7 bases. This CDR3 has 14 residues. CDR1 is ENHRY and CDR2 is SYGVKD in the germline V gene. The V gene end was trimmed by 1 base and the J gene end by 10 bases; junction bases not matched to a gene: 4. CDR3 in amino acids: CAISELRGGNVLTF. CDR3 bases: TGTGCCATCAGTGAGTTAAGGGGAGGGAACGTCCTGACTTTC.

This clonotype appeared once. The chain uses TRBV7-9 and TRBJ1-2, with a weak D call TRBD1 (6 bases). The CDR3 is 16 amino acids. V dropped 2 bases and J dropped 2 bases, with 15 bases sitting between them. The germline V gene has CDR1 SEHNR and CDR2 FQNEAQ (reference sequence). The CDR3, as DNA: TGTGCCAGCAGCTTACCGACGGGGACACCCAACTATGGCTACACCTTC. It specifies CASSLPTGTPNYGYTF.

This sequence joins TRBV4-1 and TRBJ2-2; 8 bases match TRBD2. V shed 10 bases and J 3 bases; nucleotides not matched to a gene: 34. The germline V gene has CDR1 MGHRA and CDR2 YSYEKL. The CDR3 length is 23 residues. In nucleotides, the CDR3 is TGCGCCACCAGACCCCCAGAGCGAGCACAGCCGGGACTAGAGGGAGTTCACACCGGGGAGCTGTTTTTT. This codes for CATRPPERAQPGLEGVHTGELFF.